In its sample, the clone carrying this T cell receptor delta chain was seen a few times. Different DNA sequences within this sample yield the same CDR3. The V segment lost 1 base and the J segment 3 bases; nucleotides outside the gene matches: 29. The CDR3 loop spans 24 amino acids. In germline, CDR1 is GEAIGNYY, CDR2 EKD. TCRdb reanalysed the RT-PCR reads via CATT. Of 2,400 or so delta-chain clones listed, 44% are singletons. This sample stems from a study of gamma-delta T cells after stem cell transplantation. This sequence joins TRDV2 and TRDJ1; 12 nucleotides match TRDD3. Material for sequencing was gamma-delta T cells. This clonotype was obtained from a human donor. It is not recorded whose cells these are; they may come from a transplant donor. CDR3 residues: CACDTVLGGRTTGGYNDLSDKLIF. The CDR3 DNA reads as TGTGCCTGTGACACTGTTTTAGGGGGTAGAACGACTGGGGGATACAACGACCTATCCGATAAACTCATCTTT.